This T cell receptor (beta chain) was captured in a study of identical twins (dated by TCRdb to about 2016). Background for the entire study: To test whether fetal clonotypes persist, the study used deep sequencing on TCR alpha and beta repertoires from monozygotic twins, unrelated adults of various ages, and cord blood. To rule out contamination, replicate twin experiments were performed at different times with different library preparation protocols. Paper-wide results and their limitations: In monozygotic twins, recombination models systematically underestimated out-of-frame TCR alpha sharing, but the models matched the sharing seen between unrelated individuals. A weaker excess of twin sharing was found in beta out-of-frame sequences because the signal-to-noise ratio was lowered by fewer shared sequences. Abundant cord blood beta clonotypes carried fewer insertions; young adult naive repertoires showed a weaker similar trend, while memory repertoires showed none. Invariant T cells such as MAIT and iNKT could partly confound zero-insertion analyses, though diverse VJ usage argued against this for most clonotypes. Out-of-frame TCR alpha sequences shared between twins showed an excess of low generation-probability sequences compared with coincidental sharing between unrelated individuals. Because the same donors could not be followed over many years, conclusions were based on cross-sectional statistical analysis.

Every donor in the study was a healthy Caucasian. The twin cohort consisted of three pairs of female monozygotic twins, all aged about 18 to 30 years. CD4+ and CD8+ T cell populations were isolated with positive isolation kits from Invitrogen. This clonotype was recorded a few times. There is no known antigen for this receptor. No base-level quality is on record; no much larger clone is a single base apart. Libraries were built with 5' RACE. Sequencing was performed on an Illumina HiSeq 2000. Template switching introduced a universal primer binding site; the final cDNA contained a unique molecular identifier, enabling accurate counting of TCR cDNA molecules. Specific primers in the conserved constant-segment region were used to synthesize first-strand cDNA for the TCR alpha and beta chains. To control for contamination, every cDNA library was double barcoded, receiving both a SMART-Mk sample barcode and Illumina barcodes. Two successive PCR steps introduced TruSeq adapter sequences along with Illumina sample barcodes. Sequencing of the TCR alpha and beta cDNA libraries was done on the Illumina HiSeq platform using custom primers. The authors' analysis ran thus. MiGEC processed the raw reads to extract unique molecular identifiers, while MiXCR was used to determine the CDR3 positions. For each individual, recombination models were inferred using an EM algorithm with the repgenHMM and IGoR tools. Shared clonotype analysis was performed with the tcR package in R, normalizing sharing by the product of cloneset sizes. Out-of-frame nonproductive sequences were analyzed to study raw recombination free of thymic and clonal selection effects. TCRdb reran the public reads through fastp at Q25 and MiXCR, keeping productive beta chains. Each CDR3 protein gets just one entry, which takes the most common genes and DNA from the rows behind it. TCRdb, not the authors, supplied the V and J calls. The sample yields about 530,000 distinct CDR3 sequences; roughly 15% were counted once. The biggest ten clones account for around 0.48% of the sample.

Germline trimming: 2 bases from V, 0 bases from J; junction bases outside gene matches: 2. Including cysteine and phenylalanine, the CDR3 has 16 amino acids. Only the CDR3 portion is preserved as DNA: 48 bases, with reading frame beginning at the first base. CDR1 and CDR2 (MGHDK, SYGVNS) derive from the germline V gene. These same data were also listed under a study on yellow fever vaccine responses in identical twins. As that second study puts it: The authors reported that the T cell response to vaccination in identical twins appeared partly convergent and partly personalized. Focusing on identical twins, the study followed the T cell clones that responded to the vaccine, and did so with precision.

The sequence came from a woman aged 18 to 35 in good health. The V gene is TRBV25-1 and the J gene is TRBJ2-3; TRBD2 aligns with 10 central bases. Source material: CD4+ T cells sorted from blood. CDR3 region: CASSEGLAASTDTQYF. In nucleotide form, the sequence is TGTGCCAGCAGTGAAGGACTAGCGGCTAGCACAGATACGCAGTATTTT.